One and the same sample provided the 4 T cell receptor beta chains below, sequenced in a study of cytomegalovirus exposure and HLA in healthy donors. Assay: immunoSEQ multiplex PCR; the TCRdb copy retains only in-frame clones and omits some. This sample has under 250,000 clones, with around 86% found just once. Sample: PBMCs. All receptors derive from a woman in her late teens or twenties in good health and CMV-seropositive.

This chain links TRBV6-1 with TRBJ1-2, with D possibly matching TRBD1 (6 bases). Germline values: CDR1 MNHNS, CDR2 SASEGT. The CDR3 loop spans 15 amino acids. The V end lost 0 bases, the J end lost 2 bases, and 10 bases lay between the germline ends. CDR3 region: CASSEAGTQNYGYTF. In DNA form, the CDR3 reads TGTGCCAGCAGTGAAGCCGGGACACAGAACTATGGCTACACCTTC.

This chain's CDR3 is CASIRDSQGYEQYF. The DNA of the CDR3 is TGTGCCAGCATCCGGGACTCCCAAGGCTACGAGCAGTACTTC. This chain links TRBV2 with TRBJ2-7; possible D gene TRBD2, 6 bases. Germline V gene lookup returns CDR1 SNHLY and CDR2 FYNNEI. Trimming removed 7 bases at V and 3 bases at J, with 16 bases between. This CDR3 is built from 14 residues.

The chain has TRBV28 and TRBJ2-2; perhaps TRBD1 as D (6 bases). From germline, CDR1 is MDHEN and CDR2 SYDVKM. Trimming removed 3 bases from V and 7 bases from J, with 15 bases in between. The CDR3 has 15 amino acids. CDR3 nucleotide sequence: TGTGCCAGCAGTTTGCAACAGGGAAGGGACGGGGAGCTGTTTTTT. The encoded protein is CASSLQQGRDGELFF.

V gene TRBV5-1 combines with J gene TRBJ1-1; D is unclear. Germline CDR1 and CDR2: SGHRS and YFSETQ. V lost 4 bases, J lost 3 bases, and 10 bases lay in between. The CDR3 loop spans 13 amino acids. The CDR3 here is CASSRNTDTEAFF. The DNA of the CDR3 is TGCGCCAGCAGCCGTAACACAGACACTGAAGCTTTCTTT.